This is a list of T cell receptor beta chains from one sample in a study of identifying expanded T cells in peripheral blood. Clones were sequenced by immunoSEQ multiplex PCR, and TCRdb holds only the in-frame ones, with some missing. The sample comprises more than 75,000 clones, approximately 86% of which are singletons, and 5.6% rests with the top ten. What was sequenced was blood. Receptor source: a person between 18 and 70 years old in good health. Each CDR3 is given with its conserved first and last residue. D genes are given only for firm matches. The size field is filled for only some rows; it gives once, few, many or a size class.

abundance	d_gene	v_gene	j_gene	CDR3aa	CDR3nt
few	.	TRBV28	TRBJ1-5	CASTKGGGSQPQHF	TGTGCCAGCACCAAAGGAGGTGGGAGTCAGCCCCAGCATTTT
.	.	TRBV15	TRBJ1-4	CATSRDKSTNEKLFF	TGTGCCACCAGCAGAGATAAGTCAACTAATGAAAAACTGTTTTTT
few	TRBD2	TRBV6-4	TRBJ2-2	CASSDLAGVPGELFF	TGTGCCAGCAGTGATCTAGCGGGGGTTCCCGGGGAGCTGTTTTTT
.	TRBD1	TRBV6-1	TRBJ2-7	CASSEQWGQSYEQYF	TGTGCCAGCAGTGAGCAGTGGGGACAGAGCTACGAGCAGTACTTC
.	.	TRBV30	TRBJ1-4	CAWSIREKLFF	TGTGCCTGGAGTATAAGGGAAAAACTGTTTTTT
.	TRBD2	TRBV7-2	TRBJ2-5	CASSPGGEETQYF	TGTGCCAGCAGCCCGGGAGGAGAAGAGACCCAGTACTTC
.	TRBD1	TRBV7-9	TRBJ1-1	CASSSTDLRQGAAFF	TGTGCCAGCAGCTCAACAGATCTGAGACAGGGCGCAGCTTTCTTT
.	TRBD1	TRBV2	TRBJ2-1	CASSESPTGHEQFF	TGTGCCAGCAGTGAAAGTCCGACAGGGCATGAGCAGTTCTTC
.	.	TRBV9	TRBJ2-7	CASSVGAPRSYEQYF	TGTGCCAGCAGCGTAGGAGCCCCCAGAAGCTACGAGCAGTACTTC
.	.	TRBV2	TRBJ2-1	CASSGVESAGNEQFF	TGTGCCAGCAGTGGGGTGGAGTCGGCCGGCAATGAGCAGTTCTTC
.	.	TRBV6-5	TRBJ2-5	CASSYFRGEKETQYF	TGTGCCAGCAGTTACTTTCGTGGGGAGAAGGAGACCCAGTACTTC